A single TCR beta chain is shown here with its context. The data are from a study of blood T cell repertoires in COVID-19. As for the study in general: Nucleic acid was either cDNA or gDNA, and it came from T cells, B-cell-depleted T cells, or PBMCs.

Original data processing: The authors estimated nucleated cell counts from reference gene primer amplification. Sequencing used immunoSEQ multiplex PCR; TCRdb keeps in-frame clones, though not all of them. V and J calls plus clone size are reproduced from that table; the DNA served to infer D and trimming. The sample lists some 23,000 clones, around 88% occurring once. Looked up from germline, CDR1 is SGHTA and CDR2 is FQGNSA. This CDR3 is 13 amino acids long. Trimming took off 6 bases at V and 2 bases at J, with 7 bases between the two ends. This receptor was identified in a human donor with active COVID-19. The donor label of this sample is uncertain. The sequenced material came from peripheral blood. The chain has TRBV7-2 and TRBJ1-4, with D unclear. CDR3 amino acids: CASSLSTNEKLFF. The CDR3 DNA reads TGTGCCAGCAGTCTCTCCACTAATGAAAAACTGTTTTTT.